Following are 32 T cell receptor beta chains from one sample sequenced in a study of blood T cell repertoires in COVID-19 (dated by TCRdb to the early 2020s). Receptors were amplified or captured by the immunoSEQ multiplex PCR assay. In its TCRdb copy, this immuneACCESS table keeps in-frame sequences only and misses some clones. Where compared with another copy, unresolved V genes explain less than half of these, and the others have no known cause. Within this sample are around 63,000 clones, with roughly nine tenths of them counted one time only. The ten largest account for over 15% of the sample. The material sequenced was peripheral blood. The receptors were sampled from a woman aged 60-75 years with COVID-19, enrolled during active disease.

CDR3 DNA sequence: TGCGCCAGCAGCCAAGATCAGACCCCGCGGGACGAGCAGTACTTC. Residues: CASSQDQTPRDEQYF. The chain carries TRBV4-1 and TRBJ2-7; TRBD2 might be the D (5 bases). The ends were cut back, 0 bases at V and 5 bases at J, with 14 bases in the middle. CDR1 is MGHRA and CDR2 is YSYEKL in the germline V gene. The CDR3 totals 15 residues.

The gene calls are TRBV27 and TRBJ2-3; perhaps TRBD2 as D (5 bases). The CDR3 loop spans 13 amino acids. Germline V gene lookup returns CDR1 MNHEY and CDR2 SMNVEV (reference sequence). V was trimmed by 7 bases and J by 2 bases, leaving 10 bases between them. The CDR3 region is CASKAGLTDTQYF. CDR3 DNA sequence: TGTGCCAGCAAGGCGGGCCTCACAGATACGCAGTATTTT.

The chain carries TRBV30 and TRBJ1-5; D is ambiguous. CDR1 and CDR2 from the germline V gene are GTSNPN and SVGIG (reference sequence). Deletions cut 1 base from V and 0 bases from J, with 13 bases between. CDR3 size: 16 residues. CDR3 in amino acids: CAWSGPFDYSNQPQHF. CDR3 nucleotides: TGTGCCTGGAGTGGGCCATTTGACTATAGCAATCAGCCCCAGCATTTT.

This clone has more than one count but fewer than ten. The genes are TRBV19 and TRBJ1-2; 8 positions match TRBD1. Germline V gives CDR1 LNHDA, CDR2 SQIVND (reference sequence). CDR3 length equals 15 residues. The ends lost 5 bases at V and 5 bases at J; junction bases unmatched: 10. CDR3 DNA: TGTGCCAGTAGTCCCCGCGGGACAGGACCGTATGGCTACACCTTC. It encodes CASSPRGTGPYGYTF.

The genes are TRBV9 and TRBJ2-7, with 7 bases that match TRBD2. Unmatched junction bases numbered 12, after V lost 3 bases and J lost 3 bases. There are 16 residues in the CDR3. The germline V gene encodes CDR1 SGDLS and CDR2 YYNGEE. The CDR3 nucleotides read TGTGCCAGCAGCGCCCAGGGAGGGGATCCCCTCTACGAGCAGTACTTC. Translation gives CASSAQGGDPLYEQYF.

This clone was counted once. The junction departs from germline at one end; a sequencing error may be responsible. This chain links TRBV7-7 with TRBJ2-3; TRBD2 matches at 7 bases. The V gene's germline CDR1 is SSHAT and CDR2 FNYEAQ (reference sequence). This CDR3 comprises 14 residues. This CDR3 reads CASSRLATADTQYF. The CDR3 region has the DNA TGTGCTAGCAGCCGACTAGCTACGGCAGATACGCAGTATTTT.

V gene TRBV29-1 combines with J gene TRBJ2-1, with 7 bases aligning to TRBD1. V lost 7 bases and J lost 3; bases outside the gene matches: 9. CDR1 SQVTM and CDR2 ANQGSEA come from the germline V gene. The CDR3 has 14 amino acids. The CDR3 here is CSARGGADYNEQFF. For the CDR3, the DNA is TGCAGCGCTCGAGGGGGCGCAGACTACAATGAGCAGTTCTTC.

J is TRBJ1-2 and V is TRBV5-6, with 8 bases matching TRBD1. The CDR3 contains 16 residues. With 0 bases clipped from V and 4 bases from J, the junction kept 8 bases outside the gene matches. Germline loops: CDR1 SGHDT, CDR2 YYEEEE. The CDR3 loop reads CASSLGGTGEIYGYTF. Here the CDR3 DNA reads TGTGCCAGCAGCTTGGGGGGGACAGGAGAAATCTATGGCTACACCTTC.

This clone was detected once. V is TRBV28 and J is TRBJ2-7, with TRBD1 matching over 9 bases. With 2 bases clipped from V and 1 base from J, the junction kept 6 bases outside the gene matches. The CDR3 runs 16 residues. CDR1 is MDHEN and CDR2 is SYDVKM in the germline V gene. The CDR3 is CASSLPGTGSSYEQYF. The CDR3 region has the DNA TGTGCCAGCAGTTTACCCGGGACAGGGTCTTCCTACGAGCAGTACTTC.

This chain links TRBV6-1 with TRBJ1-3; 9 bases are shared with TRBD1. Germline assignment: CDR1 MNHNS and CDR2 SASEGT. The CDR3 spans 15 residues. Trimming cost V 2 bases and J 3 bases; bases outside gene matches: 2. The CDR3 region has the DNA TGTGCCAGCAGTGAAAACAGGGGGCATGGAAACACCATATATTTT. Residues: CASSENRGHGNTIYF.

This chain links TRBV12-5 with TRBJ2-3, with TRBD2 matching 8 bases. CDR1 LGHNT and CDR2 FRNRAP come from the germline V gene. This CDR3 region has 16 residues. V was clipped by 1 base and J by 3 bases; unmatched bases: 6. As DNA, the CDR3 is TGTGCTAGTGGTTTGGCGTTGACTAGCGCTACAGATACGCAGTATTTT. Translating it yields CASGLALTSATDTQYF.

CDR3 DNA sequence: TGTGCCAGCAGCCAAGTACAGGGGGGAAACACCATATATTTT. This gives the protein CASSQVQGGNTIYF. The chain carries TRBV3-1 (or the pseudogene TRBV3-2) and TRBJ1-3; 7 positions agree with TRBD1. The germline gives CDR1 LGHDT, CDR2 YNNKEL (reference sequence). The CDR3 runs 14 residues. The V segment lost 1 base and the J segment 4 bases; nucleotides outside the gene matches: 1.

This rearrangement joins TRBV6-2 or TRBV6-3 to TRBJ2-7; TRBD1 matches at 8 bases. This CDR3 region has 14 residues. Germline V gene data show CDR1 as MNHEY and CDR2 as SVGEGT. Trimming at V came to 6 bases and at J to 2 bases, leaving 6 bases not matched to a gene. The chain's CDR3 is CASSDRGRTYEQYF. The CDR3 DNA is TGTGCCAGCAGCGACAGGGGCCGTACCTACGAGCAGTACTTC.

V usage is TRBV6-5 and J usage is TRBJ1-2, with 8 bases matching TRBD1. This CDR3 has 14 residues. Germline trimming cut 2 bases from V and 4 bases from J; bases unmatched to any gene: 3. CDR1 MNHEY and CDR2 SVGAGI come from the germline V gene. The CDR3 protein is CASSYQGASYGYTF. The CDR3, as DNA: TGTGCCAGCAGTTACCAGGGGGCTAGCTATGGCTACACCTTC.

The chain has TRBV19 and TRBJ2-5; the match to TRBD2 covers 8 bases. Germline V gene lookup returns CDR1 LNHDA and CDR2 SQIVND (reference sequence). This CDR3 has 16 amino acids. The ends lost 1 base at V and 2 bases at J; junction bases unmatched: 6. The CDR3 here is CASSIVPAGVQETQYF. The DNA of the CDR3 is TGTGCCAGTAGTATAGTCCCAGCGGGAGTTCAAGAGACCCAGTACTTC.

V gene TRBV11-2 combines with J gene TRBJ1-2; D is unresolved. The CDR3 spans 18 residues. V gave up 5 bases and J gave up 8 bases, with 30 bases separating them. The germline V gene encodes CDR1 SGHAT and CDR2 FQNNGV. The CDR3 sequence is CASSPRPTEAGMGRGYTF. The CDR3 DNA reads as TGTGCCAGCAGCCCCAGACCGACGGAGGCCGGAATGGGTAGGGGCTACACCTTC.

The chain carries TRBV27 and TRBJ1-5; tentative D call: TRBD1 (6 bases). CDR1 is MNHEY and CDR2 is SMNVEV in the germline V gene (reference sequence). Trimming took off 4 bases at V and 3 bases at J, with 16 bases between the two ends. The CDR3 contains 16 residues. DNA of the CDR3: TGTGCCAGCAGTTCACAGGGCGGAGCCAACAATCAGCCCCAGCATTTT. As protein: CASSSQGGANNQPQHF.

The CDR3 DNA reads TGTGCCAGCAGCTCGGCCAGGGCCTCGAATCAGCCCCAGCATTTT. It codes for CASSSARASNQPQHF. This chain links TRBV5-6 with TRBJ1-5, with D possibly matching TRBD1 (5 bases). CDR3 size: 15 residues. The V and J ends lost 3 bases and 4 bases respectively, with 14 bases between them. Looked up from germline, CDR1 is SGHDT and CDR2 is YYEEEE.

The chain is built from TRBV14 and TRBJ1-6; D possibly corresponds to TRBD1 (6 bases). V lost 1 base, J lost 7 bases, and 8 bases lay in between. Germline CDR1 reads SGHDN; CDR2 reads FVKESK. This CDR3 contains 14 residues. CDR3 protein: CASSQATGNSPLHF. In DNA form, the CDR3 reads TGTGCCAGCAGCCAAGCGACAGGCAATTCACCCCTCCACTTT. Complete variable domain (other parts from reference TRBV14 and TRBJ1-6): EAGVTQFPSHSVIEKGQTVTLRCDPISGHDNLYWYRRVMGKEIKFLLHFVKESKQDESGMPNNRFLAERTGGTYSTLKVQPAELEDSGVYFCASSQATGNSPLHFGNGTRLTVT.

This clone appeared once. The chain joins TRBV19 to TRBJ2-7; 10 nucleotides align to TRBD2. This CDR3 has 17 residues. V dropped 4 bases and J dropped 0; count of bases not matched to a gene: 9. Per the germline V gene, CDR1 is LNHDA and CDR2 is SQIVND (reference sequence). The CDR3 bases are TGTGCCAGTAGTACCTCTGGAAGCGGGAGGGCCTCCTACGAGCAGTACTTC. Translating gives CASSTSGSGRASYEQYF.

The chain combines TRBV4-2 with TRBJ2-3, with 7 bases aligning to TRBD2. This CDR3 comprises 15 residues. With 7 bases clipped from V and 1 base from J, the junction kept 8 bases outside the gene matches. Germline V gene sequence: CDR1 LGHNA, CDR2 YNFKEQ. The CDR3 here is CASTRGVLGTDTQYF. CDR3 DNA sequence: TGTGCCAGCACCCGGGGGGTCTTGGGCACAGATACGCAGTATTTT.

The chain uses TRBV11-1 and TRBJ2-6, with 8 positions matching TRBD1. This CDR3 spans 15 amino acids. Germline values: CDR1 SGHAT, CDR2 FQDESV (reference sequence). The V gene end was trimmed by 5 bases and the J gene end by 3 bases; junction bases not matched to a gene: 3. The CDR3: CASSPRGRGANVLTF. CDR3 nucleotides: TGTGCCAGCAGCCCCAGGGGGCGTGGGGCCAACGTCCTGACTTTC.

The chain links TRBV11-2 to TRBJ1-6; 8 bases line up with TRBD1. The CDR3 runs 15 residues. Germline CDR1 and CDR2: SGHAT and FQNNGV. Germline trimming cut 5 bases from V and 9 bases from J; bases unmatched to any gene: 9. The DNA of the CDR3 is TGTGCCAGCAGCCCGGACAGGGTCAGGGCTTCACCCCTCCACTTT. Translation: CASSPDRVRASPLHF.

This clone showed up just once. The chain uses TRBV25-1 and TRBJ1-6, with 7 bases aligning to TRBD1. CDR1 and CDR2 (germline): MGHDK, SYGVNS. There are 15 residues in the CDR3. Trimming removed 1 base from V and 9 bases from J; junction bases left unmatched: 6. CDR3 protein: CASSESQGVGSPLHF. CDR3 in DNA: TGTGCCAGCAGTGAATCCCAGGGGGTGGGTTCACCCCTCCACTTT.

The gene calls are TRBV7-9 and TRBJ2-1; D gene uncertain. Germline V lookup: CDR1 SEHNR, CDR2 FQNEAQ (reference sequence). CDR3 length: 16 residues. The ends were cut back, 6 bases at V and 9 bases at J, with 24 bases in the middle. CDR3 loop: CASSPPRLGFGGEQFF. For the CDR3, the DNA is TGTGCCAGCAGTCCCCCCCGGCTAGGTTTCGGTGGTGAGCAGTTCTTC.

The chain recombines TRBV5-1 with TRBJ2-5; possible D gene TRBD2, 6 bases. Germline values: CDR1 SGHRS, CDR2 YFSETQ. The CDR3 totals 15 residues. V was shortened by 0 bases and J by 5 bases, with 14 bases between the two germline ends. CDR3 coding DNA: TGCGCCAGCAGCTTGGGGGTGCGGGATAGGGAGACCCAGTACTTC. Amino acids: CASSLGVRDRETQYF.

J is TRBJ1-4 and V is TRBV30, with D possibly being TRBD1 (6 bases). CDR1 GTSNPN and CDR2 SVGIG come from the germline V gene (reference sequence). The length of the CDR3 is 15 residues. The V and J ends lost 4 bases and 4 bases respectively, with 16 bases between them. Here the CDR3 reads CAWNPSDSINEKLFF. The CDR3 coding sequence is TGTGCCTGGAACCCATCGGACAGCATTAATGAAAAACTGTTTTTT.

The CDR3 here is CATKGTGSNEQYF. CDR3 sequence (DNA): TGTGCCACCAAGGGGACAGGGTCGAACGAGCAGTACTTC. This chain links TRBV24-1 with TRBJ2-7; 9 bases align to TRBD1. The V gene's germline CDR1 is KGHDR and CDR2 SFDVKD. The ends lost 8 bases at V and 5 bases at J; junction bases unmatched: 6. This CDR3 comprises 13 residues.

The V call is TRBV11-3, the J call TRBJ2-5; 14 bases line up with TRBD2. CDR3 size: 17 residues. Germline-derived CDR1 and CDR2 are SGHNT and YENEEA. J gave up 5 bases and V 3 bases, and 8 bases lay outside the gene matches. The CDR3 reads CASSFIGLAGGSETQYF. The CDR3 region has the DNA TGTGCCAGCAGCTTTATCGGACTAGCGGGAGGCTCGGAGACCCAGTACTTC.

V usage is TRBV3-1 (or the pseudogene TRBV3-2) and J usage is TRBJ2-3; the D gene is possibly TRBD2 (6 bases). CDR1 is LGHDT and CDR2 is YNNKEL in the germline V gene (reference sequence). Trimming took 2 bases from V and 3 from J, leaving 18 bases between them. The CDR3 spans 17 residues. In DNA, the CDR3 is TGTGCCAGCAGCCAATCAGCGGGCCTAGTTGAGACAGATACGCAGTATTTT. It specifies CASSQSAGLVETDTQYF.

This chain connects TRBV30 to TRBJ2-1; 15 nucleotides match TRBD2. The CDR3 has 15 residues. V lost 5 bases and J lost 7; bases outside the gene matches: 6. CDR1 GTSNPN and CDR2 SVGIG come from the germline V gene (reference sequence). The CDR3 coding sequence is TGTGCCTGGGGCGGTGGACTAGCGGGAGGGAATGAGCAGTTCTTC. Translating it yields CAWGGGLAGGNEQFF.

The chain combines TRBV5-5 with TRBJ1-1; D unclear. The V and J ends lost 4 bases and 1 base respectively, with 8 bases between them. The CDR3 extends over 13 amino acids. The germline V gene encodes CDR1 SGHKS and CDR2 YYEKEE (reference sequence). The CDR3 DNA sequence: TGTGCCAGCAGCATTCACACGAACACTGAAGCTTTCTTT. It codes for CASSIHTNTEAFF.